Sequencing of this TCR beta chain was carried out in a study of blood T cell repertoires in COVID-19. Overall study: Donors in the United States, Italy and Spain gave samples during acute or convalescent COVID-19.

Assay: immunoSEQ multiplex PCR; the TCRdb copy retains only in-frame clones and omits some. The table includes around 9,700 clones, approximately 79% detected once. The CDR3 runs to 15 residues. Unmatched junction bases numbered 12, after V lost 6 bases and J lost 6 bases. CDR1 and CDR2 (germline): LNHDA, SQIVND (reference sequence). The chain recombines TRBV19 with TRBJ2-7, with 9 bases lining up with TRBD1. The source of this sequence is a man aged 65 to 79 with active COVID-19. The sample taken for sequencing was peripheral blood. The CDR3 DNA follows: TGTGCCAGTAGCCCCAACCGGGACAGGGTCTCCGAGCAGTACTTC. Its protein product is CASSPNRDRVSEQYF. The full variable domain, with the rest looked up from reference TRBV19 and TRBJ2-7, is DGGITQSPKYLFRKEGQNVTLSCEQNLNHDAMYWYRQDPGQGLRLIYYSQIVNDFQKGDIAEGYSVSREKKESFPLTVTSAQKNPTAFYLCASSPNRDRVSEQYFGPGTRLTVT.